Below are 15 T cell receptor beta chains sequenced from a single sample in a study of T-cell reconstitution after alpha-beta-depleted transplantation in children. Unique molecular identifiers were incorporated when the TCRbeta library was constructed. TCRdb itself ran the PCR reads through MiXCR, one entry per CDR3 protein. The sample yields approximately 350,000 distinct CDR3 sequences, roughly 14% seen once. This sample comprised PBMCs, obtained from the stem cell graft. The source of these receptors is a human donor who donated a stem cell graft to a child with Fanconi anemia.

The J gene is TRBJ1-2, the V gene TRBV2; no firm D call. The V gene's germline CDR1 is SNHLY and CDR2 FYNNEI. Trimming stripped 4 bases from V and 6 bases from J, with 3 bases between. The CDR3 spans 10 residues. The CDR3 region is CASSGDGYTF. CDR3 coding DNA: TGTGCCAGCAGTGGCGATGGCTACACCTTC.

This chain connects TRBV28 to TRBJ2-5; D gene uncertain. Between the trimmed V and J ends, which lost 5 bases and 5 bases, there was a span of 12 bases. CDR1 MDHEN and CDR2 SYDVKM come from the germline V gene. The CDR3 is 13 residues long. For the CDR3, the DNA is TGTGCCAGCAGTCCTGGACCCTCGGAGACCCAGTACTTC. Encoded protein: CASSPGPSETQYF.

A few counts support this clonotype. V gene TRBV2 combines with J gene TRBJ1-2, with unresolved D. The germline V gene has CDR1 SNHLY and CDR2 FYNNEI. CDR3 length: 12 residues. With 6 bases removed from V and 5 bases from J, the gap between germline ends came to 10 bases. The CDR3 protein is CASSPEVYGYTF. The CDR3 coding sequence is TGTGCCAGCAGCCCGGAAGTTTATGGCTACACCTTC.

This clonotype was counted between two and nine times. The chain is built from TRBV6-5 and TRBJ2-1, with D possibly TRBD1 on 6 matching bases. The CDR3 is 12 residues long. V was cut by 0 bases and J by 10 bases, with 7 bases left in between. Looked up from germline, CDR1 is MNHEY and CDR2 is SVGAGI. Here the CDR3 reads CASSYSGTEQFF. In nucleotides, the CDR3 is TGTGCCAGCAGTTACTCGGGGACAGAGCAGTTCTTC.

There are many counts of this clonotype. V is TRBV7-9 and J is TRBJ1-6; 7 bases agree with TRBD1. Trimming at V came to 1 base and at J to 7 bases, leaving 1 base not matched to a gene. Per germline, CDR1 SEHNR and CDR2 FQNEAQ (reference sequence). CDR3 length: 14 amino acids. CDR3 loop: CASSLGDSNSPLHF. The DNA of the CDR3 is TGTGCCAGCAGCTTAGGGGACAGCAATTCACCCCTCCACTTT.

This clonotype was seen many times. The rearrangement links TRBV12-3 or TRBV12-4 to TRBJ2-5, with TRBD2 identical over 10 bases. The CDR3 extends over 16 amino acids. With 3 bases clipped from V and 2 bases from J, the junction kept 6 bases outside the gene matches. The CDR3 loop is CASSLSSGGTQETQYF. In DNA, the CDR3 is TGTGCCAGCAGTTTGAGTAGCGGGGGGACACAAGAGACCCAGTACTTC.

This clonotype came up many times. V usage is TRBV7-2 and J usage is TRBJ2-3; D might be TRBD1 (5 bases). V dropped 1 base and J dropped 3 bases, with 14 bases sitting between them. This CDR3 contains 16 residues. From germline, CDR1 is SGHTA and CDR2 FQGNSA. The DNA for the CDR3 is TGTGCCAGCAGCTTAGGAAGAAGGGGAACGACAGATACGCAGTATTTT. As protein: CASSLGRRGTTDTQYF.

This clonotype came up a few times. The chain uses TRBV27 and TRBJ1-1; D may be TRBD1 (5 bases). The V gene lost 6 bases and the J gene lost 7 bases, with 18 bases spanning the gap. Germline V gene data show CDR1 as MNHEY and CDR2 as SMNVEV (reference sequence). CDR3 size: 14 residues. CDR3 DNA: TGTGCCAGCAGGTCTGGACCGGGGGTCGGTGAAGCTTTCTTT. It codes for CASRSGPGVGEAFF.

This clonotype was seen repeatedly, ten times or more. This chain uses TRBV12-3 or TRBV12-4 with TRBJ2-7; a possible D gene is TRBD2 (6 bases). V lost 1 base and J 5 bases, leaving 9 bases between the germline ends. The CDR3 covers 13 residues. The CDR3 nucleotides read TGTGCCAGCAGTTTAGGGGGAGGAGACGAGCAGTACTTC. Encoded protein: CASSLGGGDEQYF.

This clonotype was found a few times. The V and J genes are TRBV6-5 and TRBJ1-2; TRBD1 matches 10 bases. The CDR3 is 17 amino acids. CDR1 and CDR2 from the germline V gene are MNHEY and SVGAGI. Losses at the gene ends were 2 bases for V and 3 bases for J; bases not matched to a gene: 9. This CDR3 reads CASSYPPQTGGDYGYTF. CDR3 sequence (DNA): TGTGCCAGCAGTTACCCACCTCAGACAGGGGGCGACTATGGCTACACCTTC.

There are a few counts of this clonotype. The J gene is TRBJ2-1, the V gene TRBV6-2 or TRBV6-3; D not resolved. Germline V lookup: CDR1 MNHEY, CDR2 SVGEGT. Between the trimmed V and J ends, which lost 2 bases and 1 base, there was a span of 12 bases. The length of the CDR3 is 16 residues. Written as DNA, the CDR3 is TGTGCCAGCAGTTACGCCGGACGCGTGTCCTACAATGAGCAGTTCTTC. It yields the protein CASSYAGRVSYNEQFF.

This clonotype was seen repeatedly, ten times or more. V and J are TRBV6-1 and TRBJ2-5; TRBD2 agrees at 9 bases. Germline assignment: CDR1 MNHNS and CDR2 SASEGT. The ends lost 6 bases at V and 4 bases at J; junction bases unmatched: 9. CDR3 length equals 15 residues. This CDR3 reads CASRAGLAGTETQYF. In DNA form, the CDR3 reads TGTGCCAGCAGGGCCGGGCTAGCGGGGACAGAGACCCAGTACTTC.

V and J are TRBV5-1 and TRBJ1-1; D is uncertain. Germline CDR1 and CDR2: SGHRS and YFSETQ. V was pared by 0 bases and J by 0 bases, with 12 bases between. The length of the CDR3 is 16 residues. The CDR3 loop reads CASSLAPLEMNTEAFF. In DNA form, the CDR3 reads TGCGCCAGCAGCTTGGCTCCGTTAGAGATGAACACTGAAGCTTTCTTT.

J is TRBJ1-5 and V is TRBV20-1; D remains unclear. Germline lookup yields CDR1 DFQATT and CDR2 SNEGSKA (reference sequence). V dropped 0 bases and J dropped 6 bases, with 15 bases sitting between them. This CDR3 has 15 residues. The CDR3 loop is CSARDGEGTSQPQHF. For the CDR3, the DNA is TGCAGTGCTAGAGATGGAGAGGGAACCAGTCAGCCCCAGCATTTT.

This clonotype has only a few counts. Written as DNA, the CDR3 is TGTGCCAGCAGCTTAGAGTCGGGTACCGGGGAGCTGTTTTTT. This encodes CASSLESGTGELFF. The V gene is TRBV7-2, the J gene TRBJ2-2; D is unresolved. CDR3 length equals 14 residues. Germline values: CDR1 SGHTA, CDR2 FQGNSA. V lost 1 base and J 5 bases, leaving 8 bases between the germline ends.